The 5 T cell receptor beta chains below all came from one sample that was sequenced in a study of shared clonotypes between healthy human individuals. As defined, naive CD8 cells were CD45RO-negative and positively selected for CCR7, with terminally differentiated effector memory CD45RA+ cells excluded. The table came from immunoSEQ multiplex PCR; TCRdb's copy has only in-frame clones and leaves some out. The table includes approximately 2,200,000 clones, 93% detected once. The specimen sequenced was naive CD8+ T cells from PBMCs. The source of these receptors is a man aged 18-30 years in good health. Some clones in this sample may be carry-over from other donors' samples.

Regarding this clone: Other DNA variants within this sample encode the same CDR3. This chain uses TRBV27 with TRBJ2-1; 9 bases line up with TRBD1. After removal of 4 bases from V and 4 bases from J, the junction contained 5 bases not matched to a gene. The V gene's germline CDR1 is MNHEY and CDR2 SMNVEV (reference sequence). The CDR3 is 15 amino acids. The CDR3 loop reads CASSSGQGWYNEQFF. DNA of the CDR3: TGTGCCAGCAGTTCCGGACAGGGGTGGTACAATGAGCAGTTCTTC.

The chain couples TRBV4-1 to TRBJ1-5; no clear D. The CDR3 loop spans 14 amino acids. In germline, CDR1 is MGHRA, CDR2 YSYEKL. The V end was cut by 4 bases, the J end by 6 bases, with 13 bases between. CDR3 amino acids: CASSPSRVGQPQHF. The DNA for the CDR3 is TGCGCCAGCAGCCCCTCGAGGGTAGGTCAGCCCCAGCATTTT.

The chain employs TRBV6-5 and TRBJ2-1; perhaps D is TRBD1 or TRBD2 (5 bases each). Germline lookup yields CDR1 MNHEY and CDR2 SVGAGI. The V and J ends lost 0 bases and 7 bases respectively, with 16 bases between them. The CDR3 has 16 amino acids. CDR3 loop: CASSYSGTTHPNEQFF. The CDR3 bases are TGTGCCAGCAGTTACTCCGGGACGACTCACCCAAATGAGCAGTTCTTC.

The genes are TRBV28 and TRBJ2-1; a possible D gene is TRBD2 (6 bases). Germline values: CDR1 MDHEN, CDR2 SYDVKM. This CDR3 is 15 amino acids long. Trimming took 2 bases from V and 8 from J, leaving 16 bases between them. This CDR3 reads CASSLRGLSGDEQFF. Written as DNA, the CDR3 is TGTGCCAGCAGTTTACGGGGACTGTCGGGCGATGAGCAGTTCTTC.

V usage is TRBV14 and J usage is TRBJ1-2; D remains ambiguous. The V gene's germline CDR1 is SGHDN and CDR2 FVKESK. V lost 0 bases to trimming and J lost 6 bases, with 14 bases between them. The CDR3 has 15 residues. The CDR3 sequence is CASSQDYPSSHGYTF. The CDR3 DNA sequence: TGTGCCAGCAGCCAAGACTATCCCTCCTCCCATGGCTACACCTTC.